This TCR beta chain stems from a study of blood T cell repertoires in COVID-19. For the study at large: Specimens from acute and convalescent COVID-19 originated in the United States, Italy and Spain. The analysed material was cDNA or gDNA that came from T cells, B-cell-depleted T cells, or PBMCs.

In the authors' methods: Reference gene primer amplification gave nucleated cell count estimates. The protocol was immunoSEQ multiplex PCR, while the TCRdb copy is restricted to in-frame clones and leaves out a portion. Clone size and the V and J calls come from that table; the DNA yielded D and trimming. Of 120,000 or so clones in the sample, around three quarters were seen once. Germline CDR1 and CDR2: ENHRY and SYGVKD. Trimming at V came to 1 base and at J to 4 bases, leaving 8 bases not matched to a gene. The CDR3 has 17 amino acids. In this sample, this clone turned up many times. The source of this sequence is a woman between 65 and 79 years old with acute or convalescent COVID-19. This rearrangement joins TRBV10-3 to TRBJ2-3; TRBD1 matches at 10 bases. Sample: peripheral blood. The CDR3 loop reads CAISEFRQGAGADTQYF. CDR3 sequence (DNA): TGTGCCATCAGTGAGTTTCGACAGGGGGCAGGAGCAGATACGCAGTATTTT.